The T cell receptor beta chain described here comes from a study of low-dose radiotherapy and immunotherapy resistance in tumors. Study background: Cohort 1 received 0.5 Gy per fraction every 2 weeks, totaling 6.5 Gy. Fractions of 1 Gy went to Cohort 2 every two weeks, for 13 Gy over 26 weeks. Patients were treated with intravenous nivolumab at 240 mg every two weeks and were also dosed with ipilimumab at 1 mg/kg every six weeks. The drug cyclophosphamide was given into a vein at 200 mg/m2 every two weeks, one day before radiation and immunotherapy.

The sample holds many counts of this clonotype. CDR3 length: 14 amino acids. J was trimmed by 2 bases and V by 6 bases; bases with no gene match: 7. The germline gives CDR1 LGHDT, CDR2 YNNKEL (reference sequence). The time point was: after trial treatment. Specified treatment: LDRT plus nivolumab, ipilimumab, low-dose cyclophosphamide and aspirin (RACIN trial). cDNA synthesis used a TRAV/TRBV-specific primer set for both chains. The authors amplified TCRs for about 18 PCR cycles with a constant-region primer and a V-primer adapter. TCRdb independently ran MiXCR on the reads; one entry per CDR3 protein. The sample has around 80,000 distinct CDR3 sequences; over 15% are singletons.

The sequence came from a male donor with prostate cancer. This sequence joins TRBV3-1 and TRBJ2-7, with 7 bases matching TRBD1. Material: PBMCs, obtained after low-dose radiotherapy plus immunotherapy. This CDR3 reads CASRNSGGPYEQYF. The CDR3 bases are TGTGCCAGCAGAAATTCAGGGGGTCCCTACGAGCAGTACTTC.